The clone carrying this T cell receptor (beta chain) has only a few counts. As yet, its antigen is unknown. The CDR3 totals 15 residues. V lost 4 bases and J lost 0; bases outside the gene matches: 4. In germline, CDR1 is SGHRS, CDR2 YFSETQ. This record comes from a study of cytomegalovirus exposure and HLA in healthy donors. Study outcomes and limitations: When a later analysis compared HLA-associated TCR beta chains with equally common others, the HLA-associated chains turned out to be more clonally expanded and to have lower generation probabilities. Previous analysis showed most TCR beta V segments were productive about 90% or about 30% of the time. The classifier was said to identify cytomegalovirus status with high specificity and sensitivity.

PCR used 60 Vbeta primers and 13 Jbeta primers. Here immunoSEQ multiplex PCR was the method, and the copy in TCRdb shows in-frame clones only, minus some. Of more than 100,000 clones in the sample, roughly 8.8% are singletons; the top ten hold roughly 7%. The specimen was PBMCs. The rearrangement joins TRBV5-1 to TRBJ2-7; 10 bases agree with TRBD2. This TCR derives from a woman aged 40 to 50 in good health and CMV-seropositive. CDR3 residues: CASSPLAGSSYEQYF. The CDR3 coding sequence is TGCGCCAGCAGCCCACTAGCGGGGAGCTCCTACGAGCAGTACTTC.